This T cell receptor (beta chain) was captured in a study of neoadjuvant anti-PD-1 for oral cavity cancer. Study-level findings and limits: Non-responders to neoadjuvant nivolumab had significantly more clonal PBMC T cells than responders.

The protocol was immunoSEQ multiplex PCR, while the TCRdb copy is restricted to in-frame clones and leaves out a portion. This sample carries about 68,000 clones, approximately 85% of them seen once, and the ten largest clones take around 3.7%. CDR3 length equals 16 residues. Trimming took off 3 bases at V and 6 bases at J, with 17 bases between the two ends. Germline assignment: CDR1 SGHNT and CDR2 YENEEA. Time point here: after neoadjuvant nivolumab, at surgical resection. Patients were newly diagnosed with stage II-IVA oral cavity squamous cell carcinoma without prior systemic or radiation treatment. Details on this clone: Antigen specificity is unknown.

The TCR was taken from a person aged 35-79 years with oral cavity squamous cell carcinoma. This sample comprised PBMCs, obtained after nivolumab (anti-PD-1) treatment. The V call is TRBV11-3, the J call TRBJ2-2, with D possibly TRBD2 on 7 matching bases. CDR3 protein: CASSFAGAGVAGELFF. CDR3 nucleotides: TGTGCCAGCAGCTTCGCGGGGGCCGGAGTCGCCGGGGAGCTGTTTTTT.